Shown below are 5 T cell receptor beta chains from a single sample sequenced in a study of blood T cell repertoires in COVID-19. The data were produced by immunoSEQ multiplex PCR, yet TCRdb's version contains in-frame clones alone and is incomplete. Of roughly 140,000 clones listed, 85% are singletons. Material: peripheral blood. The origin of the receptors is a man aged 50-60 years with acute or convalescent COVID-19.

The chain carries TRBV5-4 and TRBJ1-5, with 7 bases identical to TRBD1. The CDR3 contains 13 residues. CDR1 is SGHNT and CDR2 is YYREEE in the germline V gene (reference sequence). V was clipped by 4 bases and J by 7 bases; unmatched bases: 5. DNA for the CDR3: TGTGCCAGCAGCGCGGGACAGAGCCAGCCCCAGCATTTT. Residues: CASSAGQSQPQHF.

The CDR3, as DNA: TGTGCCACCAGTGAGGATTCAGGAGGATTGGAGCTGTTTTTT. This sequence encodes CATSEDSGGLELFF. The gene calls are TRBV24-1 and TRBJ2-2, with TRBD2 as a possible D gene (5 bases). Deletions cut 4 bases from V and 10 bases from J, with 15 bases between. This CDR3 spans 14 amino acids. The germline gives CDR1 KGHDR, CDR2 SFDVKD.

The rearrangement uses TRBV21-1 and TRBJ1-5. TRBV21-1 is a pseudogene. This CDR3 contains 20 residues. Here the CDR3 DNA reads TGTGCCAGCAGCAAGAAAAAATTAGGGAGGCCTAATTATAGCAATCAGCCCCAGCATTTT. As protein: CASSKKKLGRPNYSNQPQHF.

This clone was observed a few times. This rearrangement joins TRBV5-6 to TRBJ2-3, with TRBD1 as a possible D gene (6 bases). V shed 0 bases and J shed 9 bases, with 8 bases lying between them. The germline V gene has CDR1 SGHDT and CDR2 YYEEEE. The CDR3 is made up of 12 amino acids. The CDR3 nucleotides are TGTGCCAGCAGCTTGGGGACAGCGACGCAGTATTTT. Translated: CASSLGTATQYF.

The chain couples TRBV3-1 (or the pseudogene TRBV3-2) to TRBJ2-7; D call uncertain. Germline V gene lookup returns CDR1 LGHDT and CDR2 YNNKEL (reference sequence). CDR3 length: 13 residues. Deletions cut 3 bases from V and 2 bases from J, with 8 bases between. DNA of the CDR3: TGTGCCAGCAGCCAGGCTCCCACCTACGAGCAGTACTTC. It translates to CASSQAPTYEQYF.